A selection of T cell receptor beta chains follows, all from one sample in a study of cytomegalovirus exposure and HLA in healthy donors. TCRdb keeps only in-frame clones here, not all; method: immunoSEQ multiplex PCR. The table shows some 180,000 clones, with 77% occurring only once. The sample was PBMCs. The receptors were gathered from a woman aged 55-69 years in good health and CMV-seropositive. Each CDR3 is given with its conserved first and last residue. The D gene is left open where the match is weak.

CDR3 length	D gene	V gene	J gene	CDR3 protein	CDR3 DNA
16	TRBD1	TRBV7-6	TRBJ1-5	CASSLVPQGVGQPQHF	TGTGCCAGCAGCTTAGTCCCCCAGGGGGTCGGCCAGCCCCAGCATTTT
15	.	TRBV7-9	TRBJ1-5	CASSFGTGSNQPQHF	TGTGCCAGCAGCTTCGGTACGGGGAGCAATCAGCCCCAGCATTTT
15	TRBD1	TRBV19	TRBJ1-5	CASNPGQGARQPQHF	TGTGCCAGTAACCCAGGACAGGGGGCGCGACAGCCCCAGCATTTT
17	TRBD2	TRBV15	TRBJ2-4	CATSRDQGGGAKNIQYF	TGTGCCACCAGCAGAGATCAGGGCGGGGGGGCCAAAAACATTCAGTACTTC
14	TRBD2	TRBV5-4	TRBJ2-1	CASSSGLAGGEQFF	TGTGCCAGCAGCTCGGGACTAGCGGGGGGAGAGCAGTTCTTC
15	.	TRBV18	TRBJ1-5	CASSPQSDSNQPQHF	TGTGCCAGCTCACCACAATCAGATAGCAATCAGCCCCAGCATTTT
17	TRBD2	TRBV10-3	TRBJ2-3	CAISESISGGNGDTQYF	TGTGCCATCAGTGAGTCCATCAGCGGGGGAAATGGAGATACGCAGTATTTT
13	.	TRBV7-2	TRBJ1-1	CASSLGQSTVAFF	TGTGCCAGCAGCTTAGGACAGTCCACCGTGGCTTTCTTT
12	.	TRBV30	TRBJ1-1	CACGEGSAEAFF	TGTGCCTGCGGAGAGGGAAGCGCTGAAGCTTTCTTT
15	.	TRBV27	TRBJ1-1	CASSSINLAESEAFF	TGTGCCAGCAGCAGTATCAACTTAGCCGAGTCTGAAGCTTTCTTT